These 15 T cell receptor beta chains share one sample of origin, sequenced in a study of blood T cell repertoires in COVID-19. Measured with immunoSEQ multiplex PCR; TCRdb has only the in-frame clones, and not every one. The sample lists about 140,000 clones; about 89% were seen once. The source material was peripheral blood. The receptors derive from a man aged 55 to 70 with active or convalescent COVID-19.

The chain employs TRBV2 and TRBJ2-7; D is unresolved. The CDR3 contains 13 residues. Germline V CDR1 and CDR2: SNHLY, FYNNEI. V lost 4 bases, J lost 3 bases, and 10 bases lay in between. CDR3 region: CASSGTAGYEQYF. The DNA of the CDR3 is TGTGCCAGCAGTGGAACCGCCGGCTACGAGCAGTACTTC.

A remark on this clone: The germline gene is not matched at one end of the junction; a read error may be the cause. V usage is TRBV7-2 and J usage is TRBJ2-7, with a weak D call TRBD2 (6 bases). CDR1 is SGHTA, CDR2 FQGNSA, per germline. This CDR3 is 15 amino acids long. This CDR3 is CVSTINGGPSYEQYF. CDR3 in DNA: TGTGTCAGCACCATCAACGGGGGACCCTCCTACGAGCAGTACTTC. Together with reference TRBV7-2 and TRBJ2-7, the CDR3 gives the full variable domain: GAGVSQSPSNKVTEKGKDVELRCDPISGHTALYWYRQSLGQGLEFLIYFQGNSAPDKSGLPSDRFSAERTGGSVSTLTIQRTQQEDSAVYLCVSTINGGPSYEQYFGPGTRLTVT.

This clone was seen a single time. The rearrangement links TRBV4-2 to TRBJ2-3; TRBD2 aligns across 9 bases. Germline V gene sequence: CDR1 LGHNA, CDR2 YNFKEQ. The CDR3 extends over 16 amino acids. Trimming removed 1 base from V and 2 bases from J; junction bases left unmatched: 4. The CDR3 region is CASSQAAGGSTDTQYF. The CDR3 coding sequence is TGTGCCAGCAGCCAAGCAGCGGGGGGATCCACAGATACGCAGTATTTT.

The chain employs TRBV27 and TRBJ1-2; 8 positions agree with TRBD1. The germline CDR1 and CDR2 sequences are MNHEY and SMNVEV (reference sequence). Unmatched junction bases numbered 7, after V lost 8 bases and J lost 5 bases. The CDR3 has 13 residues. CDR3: CASRGQGVYGYTF. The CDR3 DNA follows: TGTGCCAGCCGAGGACAGGGCGTTTATGGCTACACCTTC.

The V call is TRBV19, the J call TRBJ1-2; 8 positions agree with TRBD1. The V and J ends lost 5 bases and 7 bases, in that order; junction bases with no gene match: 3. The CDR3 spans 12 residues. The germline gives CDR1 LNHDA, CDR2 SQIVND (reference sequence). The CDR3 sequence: CASSWTGTGYTF. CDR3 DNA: TGTGCCAGTAGTTGGACAGGGACTGGCTACACCTTC.

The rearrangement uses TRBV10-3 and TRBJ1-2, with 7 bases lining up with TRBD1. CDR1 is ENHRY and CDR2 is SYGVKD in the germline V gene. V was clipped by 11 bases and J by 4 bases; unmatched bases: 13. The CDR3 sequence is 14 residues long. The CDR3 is CAVRTGVGGYGYTF. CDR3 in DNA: TGTGCCGTTCGTACAGGGGTTGGTGGCTATGGCTACACCTTC.

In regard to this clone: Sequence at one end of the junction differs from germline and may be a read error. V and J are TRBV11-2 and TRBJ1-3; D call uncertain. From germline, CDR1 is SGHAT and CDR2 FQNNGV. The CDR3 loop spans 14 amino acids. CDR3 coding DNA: TGTGCCAGCGGCTTAGGTGAGGCTGGAAACACCATATATTTT. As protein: CASGLGEAGNTIYF. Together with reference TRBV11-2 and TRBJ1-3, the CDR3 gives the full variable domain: EAGVAQSPRYKIIEKRQSVAFWCNPISGHATLYWYQQILGQGPKLLIQFQNNGVVDDSQLPKDRFSAERLKGVDSTLKIQPAKLEDSAVYLCASGLGEAGNTIYFGEGSWLTVV.

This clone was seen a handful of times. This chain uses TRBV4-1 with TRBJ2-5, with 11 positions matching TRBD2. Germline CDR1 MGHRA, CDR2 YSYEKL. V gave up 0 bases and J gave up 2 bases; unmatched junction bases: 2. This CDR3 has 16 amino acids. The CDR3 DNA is TGCGCCAGCAGCCAAGAGACTAGCGGGAAACAAGAGACCCAGTACTTC. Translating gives CASSQETSGKQETQYF.

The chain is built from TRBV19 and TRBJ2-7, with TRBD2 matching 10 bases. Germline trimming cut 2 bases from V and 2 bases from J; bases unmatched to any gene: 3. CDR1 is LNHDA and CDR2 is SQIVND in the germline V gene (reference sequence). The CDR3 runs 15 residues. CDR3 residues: CASSILAGETYEQYF. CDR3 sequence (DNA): TGTGCCAGTAGTATACTAGCGGGGGAGACCTACGAGCAGTACTTC. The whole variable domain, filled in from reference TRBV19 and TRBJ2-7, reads DGGITQSPKYLFRKEGQNVTLSCEQNLNHDAMYWYRQDPGQGLRLIYYSQIVNDFQKGDIAEGYSVSREKKESFPLTVTSAQKNPTAFYLCASSILAGETYEQYFGPGTRLTVT.

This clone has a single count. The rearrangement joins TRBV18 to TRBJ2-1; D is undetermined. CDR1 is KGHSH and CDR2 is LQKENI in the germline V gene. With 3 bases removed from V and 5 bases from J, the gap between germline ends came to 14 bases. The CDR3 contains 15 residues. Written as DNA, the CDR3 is TGTGCCAGCTCACCCATGTCACAGCTTAACAATGAGCAGTTCTTC. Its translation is CASSPMSQLNNEQFF. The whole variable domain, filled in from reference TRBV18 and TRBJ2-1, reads NAGVMQNPRHLVRRRGQEARLRCSPMKGHSHVYWYRQLPEEGLKFMVYLQKENIIDESGMPKERFSAEFPKEGPSILRIQQVVRGDSAAYFCASSPMSQLNNEQFFGPGTRLTVL.

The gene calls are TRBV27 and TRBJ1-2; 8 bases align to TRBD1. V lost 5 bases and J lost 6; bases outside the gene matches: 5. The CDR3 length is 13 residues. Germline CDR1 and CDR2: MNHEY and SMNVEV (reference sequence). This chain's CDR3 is CASSPRGLDGYTF. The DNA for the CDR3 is TGTGCCAGCAGTCCCAGGGGGCTGGATGGCTACACCTTC.

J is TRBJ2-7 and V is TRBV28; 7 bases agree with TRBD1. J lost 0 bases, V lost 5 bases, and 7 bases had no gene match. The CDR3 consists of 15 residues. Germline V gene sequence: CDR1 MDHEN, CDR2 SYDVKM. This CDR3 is CASSPPRQGSYEQYF. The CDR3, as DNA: TGTGCCAGCAGTCCCCCCCGACAGGGCTCCTACGAGCAGTACTTC.

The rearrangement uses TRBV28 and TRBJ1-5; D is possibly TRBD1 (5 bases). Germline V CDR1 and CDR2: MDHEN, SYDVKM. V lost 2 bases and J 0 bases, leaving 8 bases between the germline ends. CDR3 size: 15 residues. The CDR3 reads CASSLRGYSNQPQHF. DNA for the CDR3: TGTGCCAGCAGTTTACGGGGGTATAGCAATCAGCCCCAGCATTTT.

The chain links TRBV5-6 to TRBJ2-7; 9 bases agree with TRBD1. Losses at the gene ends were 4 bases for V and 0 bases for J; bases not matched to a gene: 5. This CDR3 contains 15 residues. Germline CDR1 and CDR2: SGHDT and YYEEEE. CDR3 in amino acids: CASSLTGGYSYEQYF. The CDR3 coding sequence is TGTGCCAGCAGCCTCACAGGGGGCTACTCCTACGAGCAGTACTTC. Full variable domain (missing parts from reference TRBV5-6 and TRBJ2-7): DAGVTQSPTHLIKTRGQQVTLRCSPKSGHDTVSWYQQALGQGPQFIFQYYEEEERQRGNFPDRFSGHQFPNYSSELNVNALLLGDSALYLCASSLTGGYSYEQYFGPGTRLTVT.

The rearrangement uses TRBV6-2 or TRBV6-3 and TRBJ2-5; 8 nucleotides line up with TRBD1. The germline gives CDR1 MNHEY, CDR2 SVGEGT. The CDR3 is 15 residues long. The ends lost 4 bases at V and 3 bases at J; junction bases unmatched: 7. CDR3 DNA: TGTGCCAGCAGTTCTGACAGGGGATGGGAAGAGACCCAGTACTTC. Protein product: CASSSDRGWEETQYF.